The 31 T cell receptor beta chains below all came from one sample that was sequenced in a study of cytotoxic CD8 clonotypes in ibrutinib-treated CLL. TCRdb keeps only in-frame clones here, not all; method: immunoSEQ multiplex PCR. The repertoire holds about 140,000 clones, approximately 89% seen once, with 10% to 11% in the top ten. Material: PBMCs, obtained after 12 months of ibrutinib treatment. These receptors originate from a human donor with chronic lymphocytic leukemia.

V and J are TRBV19 and TRBJ2-3; D is undetermined. The V gene lost 4 bases and the J gene lost 9 bases, with 17 bases spanning the gap. The V gene's germline CDR1 is LNHDA and CDR2 SQIVND (reference sequence). This CDR3 contains 14 residues. The CDR3, as DNA: TGTGCCAGTAGTACCTCTACTGGGGTTGGGACGCAGTATTTT. Its translation is CASSTSTGVGTQYF.

The genes are TRBV10-3 and TRBJ2-7; 9 nucleotides align to TRBD1. Trimming cost V 6 bases and J 5 bases; bases outside gene matches: 11. Germline CDR1 reads ENHRY; CDR2 reads SYGVKD. This CDR3 is 15 amino acids long. The CDR3 region is CAISPPPDRGHEQYF. CDR3 in DNA: TGTGCCATCAGCCCCCCCCCGGACAGGGGTCACGAGCAGTACTTC.

This clone has a handful of counts. The rearrangement joins TRBV6-6 to TRBJ1-5; perhaps TRBD1 as D (5 bases). The CDR3 runs to 15 residues. The germline V gene has CDR1 MNHNY and CDR2 SVGAGI (reference sequence). V gave up 8 bases and J gave up 5 bases, with 19 bases separating them. CDR3 protein: CASGQDLTGDQPQHF. The CDR3 coding sequence is TGTGCCAGCGGCCAAGACCTTACGGGGGATCAGCCCCAGCATTTT.

J is TRBJ2-7 and V is TRBV28, with 7 bases aligning to TRBD2. V dropped 5 bases and J dropped 4; count of bases not matched to a gene: 11. Germline V gene data show CDR1 as MDHEN and CDR2 as SYDVKM. There are 15 residues in the CDR3. The CDR3 nucleotides read TGTGCCAGCAGTCCAAAAGGCGGGGGAGATTACGAGCAGTACTTC. This codes for CASSPKGGGDYEQYF.

The chain combines TRBV29-1 with TRBJ2-5; no definite D call. The CDR3 is made up of 14 amino acids. CDR1 and CDR2 (germline): SQVTM, ANQGSEA. Trimming took off 5 bases at V and 1 base at J, with 14 bases between the two ends. The DNA of the CDR3 is TGCAGCGTTTACCCCGACTTGCTCCAAGAGACCCAGTACTTC. It specifies CSVYPDLLQETQYF.

This clone came up a few times. V gene TRBV5-6 combines with J gene TRBJ2-3, with a weak D call TRBD2 (5 bases). V gave up 5 bases and J gave up 1 base, with 8 bases separating them. The CDR3 covers 13 residues. Germline CDR1 and CDR2: SGHDT and YYEEEE. The CDR3 sequence: CASRLGGTDTQYF. The CDR3 DNA follows: TGTGCCAGCAGGCTCGGGGGCACAGATACGCAGTATTTT. Complete variable domain (other parts from reference TRBV5-6 and TRBJ2-3): DAGVTQSPTHLIKTRGQQVTLRCSPKSGHDTVSWYQQALGQGPQFIFQYYEEEERQRGNFPDRFSGHQFPNYSSELNVNALLLGDSALYLCASRLGGTDTQYFGPGTRLTVL.

The chain joins TRBV4-3 to TRBJ2-7; D perhaps matches TRBD2 (6 bases). Trimming pared 1 base from V and 2 bases from J, leaving 9 bases between. The CDR3 spans 14 residues. The V gene's germline CDR1 is LGHNA and CDR2 YSLEER. The CDR3 loop is CASSQAREAYEQYF. CDR3 coding DNA: TGCGCCAGCAGCCAAGCCAGGGAGGCCTACGAGCAGTACTTC.

This chain uses TRBV15 with TRBJ2-1, with unresolved D. The V end lost 5 bases, the J end lost 8 bases, and 13 bases lay between the germline ends. Germline CDR1 LNHNV, CDR2 YYDKDF (reference sequence). The CDR3 is made up of 13 amino acids. The CDR3 is CATSALLGYEQFF. CDR3 DNA: TGTGCCACCAGCGCCCTTTTAGGCTATGAGCAGTTCTTC. Variable domain in full (rest from reference TRBV15 and TRBJ2-1): DAMVIQNPRYQVTQFGKPVTLSCSQTLNHNVMYWYQQKSSQAPKLLFHYYDKDFNNEADTPDNFQSRRPNTSFCFLDIRSPGLGDTAMYLCATSALLGYEQFFGPGTRLTVL.

In its sample, this clone was seen once. The V and J genes are TRBV7-9 and TRBJ2-2; no reliable D call. The V end lost 3 bases, the J end lost 6 bases, and 23 bases lay between the germline ends. The CDR3 has 18 amino acids. Germline V gene lookup returns CDR1 SEHNR and CDR2 FQNEAQ (reference sequence). The CDR3, as DNA: TGTGCCAGCAGCTTCCCGGAAAAGGAGCAGGCGAATGCCGGGGAGCTGTTTTTT. Translating gives CASSFPEKEQANAGELFF.

As concerns this clone: Other DNA sequences in the sample encode the same CDR3. The genes are TRBV28 and TRBJ1-2; D ambiguous. The V end lost 2 bases, the J end lost 1 base, and 5 bases lay between the germline ends. The CDR3 runs to 13 residues. Germline V gene data show CDR1 as MDHEN and CDR2 as SYDVKM. CDR3 nucleotides: TGTGCCAGCAGTTTACCAGTTAACTATGGCTACACCTTC. Its protein product is CASSLPVNYGYTF.

This CDR3 is CASTPASGFTGELFF. The CDR3 bases are TGTGCCAGTACCCCGGCTAGCGGGTTCACCGGGGAGCTGTTTTTT. The chain has TRBV19 and TRBJ2-2; 8 bases match TRBD2. The CDR3 loop spans 15 amino acids. Trimming took 7 bases from V and 4 from J; bases not matched to a gene: 8. Germline V CDR1 and CDR2: LNHDA, SQIVND (reference sequence).

The V gene is TRBV9, the J gene TRBJ1-3, with unresolved D. V shed 3 bases and J shed 0 bases, with 22 bases lying between them. This CDR3 has 19 residues. Germline V gene data show CDR1 as SGDLS and CDR2 as YYNGEE. The CDR3 DNA follows: TGTGCCAGCAGCGGGGCGGGTCAGTCCCAAGGGCTCTCTGGAAACACCATATATTTT. Its protein product is CASSGAGQSQGLSGNTIYF.

The rearrangement uses TRBV28 and TRBJ1-1, with a weak D call TRBD1 (6 bases). Germline values: CDR1 MDHEN, CDR2 SYDVKM. The ends were cut back, 7 bases at V and 2 bases at J, with 23 bases in the middle. The length of the CDR3 is 17 residues. The CDR3 nucleotides read TGTGCCAGCACCCCGAGGTGGTCGGACAGACTAAACACTGAAGCTTTCTTT. Translated, it gives CASTPRWSDRLNTEAFF. Filled out from reference TRBV28 and TRBJ1-1, the complete variable domain reads DVKVTQSSRYLVKRTGEKVFLECVQDMDHENMFWYRQDPGLGLRLIYFSYDVKMKEKGDIPEGYSVSREKKERFSLILESASTNQTSMYLCASTPRWSDRLNTEAFFGQGTRLTVV.

The rearrangement joins TRBV2 to TRBJ1-5, with D maybe TRBD1 (5 bases). This CDR3 has 16 residues. Germline CDR1 and CDR2: SNHLY and FYNNEI. The V gene lost 8 bases and the J gene lost 4 bases, with 21 bases spanning the gap. In DNA, the CDR3 is TGTGCCAGCGGACGGACCGGGGGGGAGAGGAATCAGCCCCAGCATTTT. Its protein is CASGRTGGERNQPQHF.

V usage is TRBV11-2 and J usage is TRBJ2-2; D gene uncertain. Germline V gene sequence: CDR1 SGHAT, CDR2 FQNNGV. V dropped 4 bases and J dropped 3 bases, with 9 bases sitting between them. The CDR3 has 14 residues. CDR3 DNA sequence: TGTGCCAGCAGCTCTCCCAGAGACACCGGGGAGCTGTTTTTT. Translating gives CASSSPRDTGELFF. The full variable domain, in which reference TRBV11-2 and TRBJ2-2 provide the parts outside the CDR3, is EAGVAQSPRYKIIEKRQSVAFWCNPISGHATLYWYQQILGQGPKLLIQFQNNGVVDDSQLPKDRFSAERLKGVDSTLKIQPAKLEDSAVYLCASSSPRDTGELFFGEGSRLTVL.

Notes on this clone: The identical CDR3 is also encoded by other nucleotide sequences in the sample. This chain links TRBV11-3 with TRBJ1-1; 9 bases align to TRBD1. CDR3 size: 15 residues. The germline V gene has CDR1 SGHNT and CDR2 YENEEA. V gave up 1 base and J gave up 1 base; unmatched junction bases: 1. This CDR3 is CASSLGGQGNTEAFF. CDR3 coding DNA: TGTGCCAGCAGCTTAGGGGGACAGGGGAACACTGAAGCTTTCTTT.

The V call is TRBV28, the J call TRBJ2-7, with 8 bases that match TRBD2. J gave up 5 bases and V 10 bases, and 10 bases lay outside the gene matches. This CDR3 contains 13 residues. Germline lookup yields CDR1 MDHEN and CDR2 SYDVKM. CDR3 protein: CAISGLGYDEQYF. Here the CDR3 DNA reads TGTGCCATCTCGGGACTAGGATACGACGAGCAGTACTTC.

The chain has TRBV18 and TRBJ1-1, with 9 positions matching TRBD1. Germline lookup yields CDR1 KGHSH and CDR2 LQKENI. The junction had 6 bases not matched to a gene; V was cut back by 3 bases and J by 4 bases. The CDR3 sequence is 15 residues long. CDR3 nucleotide sequence: TGTGCCAGCTCACCGGGACAGGGAGGGGGCACTGAAGCTTTCTTT. Its protein product is CASSPGQGGGTEAFF.

The chain is built from TRBV15 and TRBJ2-3, with TRBD1 matching 8 bases. The CDR3 contains 15 residues. V shed 0 bases and J 4 bases; nucleotides not matched to a gene: 3. The germline V gene has CDR1 LNHNV and CDR2 YYDKDF (reference sequence). In nucleotides, the CDR3 is TGTGCCACCAGCAGAGATCAACAGGGGGCAGATACGCAGTATTTT. Protein sequence: CATSRDQQGADTQYF.

Points on this clone: The sample contains more than one DNA sequence encoding this CDR3. V usage is TRBV5-1 and J usage is TRBJ2-2; 8 bases are a match to TRBD1. V was clipped by 2 bases and J by 6 bases; unmatched bases: 3. The germline CDR1 and CDR2 sequences are SGHRS and YFSETQ. This CDR3 comprises 14 residues. CDR3 sequence: CASSLAQGAGELFF. Written as DNA, the CDR3 is TGCGCCAGCAGCTTAGCACAGGGGGCCGGGGAGCTGTTTTTT. Variable domain in full (rest from reference TRBV5-1 and TRBJ2-2): KAGVTQTPRYLIKTRGQQVTLSCSPISGHRSVSWYQQTPGQGLQFLFEYFSETQRNKGNFPGRFSGRQFSNSRSEMNVSTLELGDSALYLCASSLAQGAGELFFGEGSRLTVL.

V usage is TRBV9 and J usage is TRBJ2-1; 11 nucleotides agree with TRBD1. The germline CDR1 and CDR2 sequences are SGDLS and YYNGEE. V lost 4 bases, J lost 8 bases, and 8 bases stayed unmatched. CDR3 size: 15 residues. CDR3 sequence reads: CASSIRTGGIDEQFF. The DNA of the CDR3 is TGTGCCAGCAGCATCAGGACAGGGGGCATAGATGAGCAGTTCTTC.

The chain combines TRBV6-1 with TRBJ1-2, with D unclear. V was cut by 3 bases and J by 0 bases, with 8 bases left in between. This CDR3 spans 14 amino acids. Germline CDR1 and CDR2: MNHNS and SASEGT. The CDR3 sequence: CASSDEAANYGYTF. CDR3 nucleotides: TGTGCCAGCAGTGATGAGGCAGCTAACTATGGCTACACCTTC.

J is TRBJ2-7 and V is TRBV7-2; 10 bases align to TRBD2. The CDR3 is 15 residues long. Trimming cost V 0 bases and J 6 bases; bases outside gene matches: 5. Germline V lookup: CDR1 SGHTA, CDR2 FQGNSA. The CDR3 protein is CASSLALAGVSEQYF. For the CDR3, the DNA is TGTGCCAGCAGCTTAGCCCTAGCGGGAGTGAGCGAGCAGTACTTC.

This chain uses TRBV4-2 with TRBJ2-5; TRBD2 is a possible D gene (6 bases). The ends were cut back, 3 bases at V and 2 bases at J, with 10 bases in the middle. Germline V gene sequence: CDR1 LGHNA, CDR2 YNFKEQ. CDR3 length: 14 residues. The CDR3 reads CASSHPSVQETQYF. The CDR3 region has the DNA TGTGCCAGCAGCCACCCTAGCGTTCAAGAGACCCAGTACTTC.

Concerning this clone: In the same sample, other DNA sequences code for this CDR3. CDR3 DNA sequence: TGCGCCAGCAGCTTAGGGGGGCGAGAGACCCAGTACTTC. This gives the protein CASSLGGRETQYF. The gene calls are TRBV5-1 and TRBJ2-5, with D perhaps being TRBD1 or TRBD2 (6 bases each). V shed 2 bases and J shed 4 bases, with 9 bases lying between them. This CDR3 spans 13 amino acids. CDR1 SGHRS and CDR2 YFSETQ come from the germline V gene.

The chain uses TRBV6-6 and TRBJ2-2; D remains unclear. V was pared by 6 bases and J by 6 bases, with 8 bases between. This CDR3 is built from 12 residues. Germline loops: CDR1 MNHNY, CDR2 SVGAGI (reference sequence). In DNA form, the CDR3 reads TGTGCCAGCAGCCGCCCAGCCGGGGAGCTGTTTTTT. Amino acids: CASSRPAGELFF.

V is TRBV19 and J is TRBJ2-2, with D maybe TRBD1 (5 bases). Germline-derived CDR1 and CDR2 are LNHDA and SQIVND (reference sequence). The V and J ends lost 6 bases and 6 bases respectively, with 14 bases between them. The CDR3 totals 14 residues. The DNA for the CDR3 is TGTGCCAGTAGGCCCCCCCAGGGTCCCGGGGAGCTGTTTTTT. This translates into CASRPPQGPGELFF.

The chain links TRBV15 to TRBJ2-4; 12 bases are a match to TRBD1. There are 16 residues in the CDR3. CDR1 and CDR2 (germline): LNHNV, YYDKDF (reference sequence). The V segment lost 3 bases and the J segment 5 bases; nucleotides outside the gene matches: 5. The CDR3 DNA follows: TGTGCCACCAGCAGGTGGGGACAGGGGGCCGAAAACATTCAGTACTTC. Translating it yields CATSRWGQGAENIQYF.

The chain combines TRBV7-9 with TRBJ2-7; the D call may be TRBD1 or TRBD2 (5 bases each). Germline V lookup: CDR1 SEHNR, CDR2 FQNEAQ (reference sequence). The CDR3 totals 15 residues. V was trimmed by 5 bases and J by 3 bases, leaving 17 bases between them. The CDR3 loop is CASSPTGSGGYEQYF. The CDR3 DNA reads as TGTGCCAGCAGCCCTACTGGATCTGGGGGCTACGAGCAGTACTTC.

The chain's CDR3 is CASSWTPGTSGRAVDEQFF. CDR3 DNA sequence: TGCGCCAGCAGCTGGACCCCCGGGACTAGCGGGAGGGCGGTAGATGAGCAGTTCTTC. The V and J genes are TRBV5-1 and TRBJ2-1, with 16 nucleotides matching TRBD2. Looked up from germline, CDR1 is SGHRS and CDR2 is YFSETQ. V lost 3 bases, J lost 8 bases, and 14 bases stayed unmatched. This CDR3 region has 19 residues.

The chain couples TRBV11-2 to TRBJ2-7, with a tentative D call TRBD2 (6 bases). The CDR3 consists of 16 residues. Germline assignment: CDR1 SGHAT and CDR2 FQNNGV. Between the trimmed V and J ends, which lost 4 bases and 1 base, there was a span of 17 bases. The CDR3 sequence is CASSSPVGDLSYEQYF. In nucleotides, the CDR3 is TGTGCCAGCAGCTCCCCGGTAGGGGACTTGTCCTACGAGCAGTACTTC.